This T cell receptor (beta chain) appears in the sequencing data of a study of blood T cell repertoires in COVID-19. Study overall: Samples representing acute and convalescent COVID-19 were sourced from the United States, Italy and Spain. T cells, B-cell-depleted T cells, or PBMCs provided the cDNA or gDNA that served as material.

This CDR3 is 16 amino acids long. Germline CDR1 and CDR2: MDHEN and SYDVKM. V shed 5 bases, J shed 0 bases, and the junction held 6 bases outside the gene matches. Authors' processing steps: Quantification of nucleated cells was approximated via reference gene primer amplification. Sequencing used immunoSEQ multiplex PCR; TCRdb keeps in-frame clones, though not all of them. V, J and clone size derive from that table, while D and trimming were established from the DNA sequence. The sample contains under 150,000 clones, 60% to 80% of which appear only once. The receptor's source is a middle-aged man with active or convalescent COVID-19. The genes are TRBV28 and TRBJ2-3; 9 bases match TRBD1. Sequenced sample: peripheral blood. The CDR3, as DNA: TGTGCCAGCAGTCTCGGACAGGGGCCGAGCACAGATACGCAGTATTTT. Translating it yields CASSLGQGPSTDTQYF. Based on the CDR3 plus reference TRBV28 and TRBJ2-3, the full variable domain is DVKVTQSSRYLVKRTGEKVFLECVQDMDHENMFWYRQDPGLGLRLIYFSYDVKMKEKGDIPEGYSVSREKKERFSLILESASTNQTSMYLCASSLGQGPSTDTQYFGPGTRLTVL.